Detailed here is one T cell receptor beta chain. The antigen is undetermined. The authors ran a second PCR of about 6 to 11 cycles using a sample-barcoded 5' primer and a J-beta primer mix. Each CDR3 protein is one row after TCRdb ran MiXCR on the 5' RACE reads. The data contain about 680,000 distinct CDR3 sequences, 45% to 50% of them seen just once; the ten biggest clones take up 30% to 40%. The ends lost 2 bases at V and 7 bases at J; junction bases unmatched: 8. The CDR3 contains 15 residues. Germline V lookup: CDR1 MNHEY, CDR2 SMNVEV (reference sequence). These data originate in a study of blood T cells in healthy people across ages. Whole-study results and caveats: Diversity was estimated from one million T cells, and these estimates were considered underestimates.

The source is a woman aged 55-69 years in good health. The chain carries TRBV27 and TRBJ2-1, with 7 bases matching TRBD1. Sequenced material: blood. The CDR3 DNA follows: TGTGCCAGCAGTTTACGTCCGACAGGGTCGAATGAGCAGTTCTTC. This translates into CASSLRPTGSNEQFF.